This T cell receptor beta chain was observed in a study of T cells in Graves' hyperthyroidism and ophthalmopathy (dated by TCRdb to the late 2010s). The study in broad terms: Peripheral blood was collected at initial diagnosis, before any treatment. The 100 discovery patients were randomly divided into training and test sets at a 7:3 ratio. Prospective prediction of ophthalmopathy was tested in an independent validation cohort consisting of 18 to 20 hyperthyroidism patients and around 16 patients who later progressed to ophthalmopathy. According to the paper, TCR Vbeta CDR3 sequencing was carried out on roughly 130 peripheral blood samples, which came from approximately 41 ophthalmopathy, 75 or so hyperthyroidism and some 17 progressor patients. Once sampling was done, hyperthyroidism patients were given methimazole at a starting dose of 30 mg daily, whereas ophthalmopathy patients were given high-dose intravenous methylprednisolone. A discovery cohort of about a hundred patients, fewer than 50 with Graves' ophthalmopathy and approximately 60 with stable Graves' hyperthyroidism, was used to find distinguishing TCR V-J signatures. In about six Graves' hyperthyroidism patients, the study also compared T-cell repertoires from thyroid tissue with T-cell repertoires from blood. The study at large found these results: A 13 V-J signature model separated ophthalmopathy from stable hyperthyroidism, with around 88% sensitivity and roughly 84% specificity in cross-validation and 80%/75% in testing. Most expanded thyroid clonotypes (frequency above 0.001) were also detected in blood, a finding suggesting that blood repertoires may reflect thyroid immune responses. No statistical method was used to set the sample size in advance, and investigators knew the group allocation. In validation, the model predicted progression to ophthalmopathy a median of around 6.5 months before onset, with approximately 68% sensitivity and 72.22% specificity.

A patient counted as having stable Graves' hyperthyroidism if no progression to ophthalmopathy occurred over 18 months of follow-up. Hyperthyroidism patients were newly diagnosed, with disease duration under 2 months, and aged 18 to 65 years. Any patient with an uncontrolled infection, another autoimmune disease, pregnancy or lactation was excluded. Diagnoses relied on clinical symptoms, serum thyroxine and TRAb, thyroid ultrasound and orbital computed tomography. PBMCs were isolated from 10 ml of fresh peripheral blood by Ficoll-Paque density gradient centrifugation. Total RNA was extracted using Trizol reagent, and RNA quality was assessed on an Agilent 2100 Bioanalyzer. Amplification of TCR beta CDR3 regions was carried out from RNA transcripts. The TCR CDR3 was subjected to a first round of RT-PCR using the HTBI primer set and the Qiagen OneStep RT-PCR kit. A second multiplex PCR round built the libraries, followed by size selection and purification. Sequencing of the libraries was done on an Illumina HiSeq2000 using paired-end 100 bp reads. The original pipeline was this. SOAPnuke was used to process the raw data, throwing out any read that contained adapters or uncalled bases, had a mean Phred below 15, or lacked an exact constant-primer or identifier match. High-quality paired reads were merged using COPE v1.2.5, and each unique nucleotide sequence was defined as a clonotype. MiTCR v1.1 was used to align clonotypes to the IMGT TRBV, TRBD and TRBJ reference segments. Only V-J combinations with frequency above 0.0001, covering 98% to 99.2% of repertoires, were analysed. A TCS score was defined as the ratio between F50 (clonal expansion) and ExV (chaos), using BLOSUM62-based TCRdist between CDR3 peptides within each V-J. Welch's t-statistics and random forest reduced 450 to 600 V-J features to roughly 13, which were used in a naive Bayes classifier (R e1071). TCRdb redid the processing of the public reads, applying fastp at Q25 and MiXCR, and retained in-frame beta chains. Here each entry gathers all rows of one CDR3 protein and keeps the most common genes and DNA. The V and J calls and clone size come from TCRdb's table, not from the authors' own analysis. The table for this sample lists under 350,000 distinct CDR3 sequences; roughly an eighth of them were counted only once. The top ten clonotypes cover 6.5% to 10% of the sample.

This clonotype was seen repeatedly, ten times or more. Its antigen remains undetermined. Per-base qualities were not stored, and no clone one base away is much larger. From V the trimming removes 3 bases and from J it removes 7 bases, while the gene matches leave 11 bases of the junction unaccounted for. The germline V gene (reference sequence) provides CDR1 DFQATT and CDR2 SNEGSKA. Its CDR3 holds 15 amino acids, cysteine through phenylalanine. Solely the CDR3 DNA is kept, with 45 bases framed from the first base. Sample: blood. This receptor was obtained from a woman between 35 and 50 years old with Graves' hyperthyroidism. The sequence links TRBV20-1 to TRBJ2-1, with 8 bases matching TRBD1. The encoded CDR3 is CSARAMQGAFNEQFF. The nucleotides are TGCAGTGCTAGGGCGATGCAGGGGGCGTTTAATGAGCAGTTCTTC.